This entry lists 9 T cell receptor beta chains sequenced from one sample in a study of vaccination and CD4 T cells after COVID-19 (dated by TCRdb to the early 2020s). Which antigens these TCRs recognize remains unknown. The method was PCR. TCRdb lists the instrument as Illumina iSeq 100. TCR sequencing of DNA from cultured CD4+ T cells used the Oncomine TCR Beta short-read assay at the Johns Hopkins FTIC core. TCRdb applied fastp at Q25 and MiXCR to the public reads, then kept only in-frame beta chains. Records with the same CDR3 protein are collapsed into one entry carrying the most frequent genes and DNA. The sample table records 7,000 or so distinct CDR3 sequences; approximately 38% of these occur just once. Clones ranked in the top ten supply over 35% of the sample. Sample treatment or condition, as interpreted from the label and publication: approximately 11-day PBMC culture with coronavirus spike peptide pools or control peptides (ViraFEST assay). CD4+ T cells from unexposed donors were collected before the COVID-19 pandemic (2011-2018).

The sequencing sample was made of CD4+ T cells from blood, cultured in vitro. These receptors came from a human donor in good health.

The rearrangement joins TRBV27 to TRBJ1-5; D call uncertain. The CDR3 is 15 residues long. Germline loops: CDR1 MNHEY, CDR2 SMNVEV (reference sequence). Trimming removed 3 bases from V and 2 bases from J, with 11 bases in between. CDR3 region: CASSLEGSRNQPQHF. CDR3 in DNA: TGTGCCAGCAGTTTGGAAGGTAGTCGCAATCAGCCCCAGCATTTT.

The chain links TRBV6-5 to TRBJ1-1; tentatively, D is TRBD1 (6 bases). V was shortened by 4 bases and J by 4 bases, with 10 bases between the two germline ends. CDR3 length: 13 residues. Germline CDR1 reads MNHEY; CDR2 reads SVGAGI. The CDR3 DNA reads TGTGCCAGCAGTTCCAGGGGTGGCACTGAAGCTTTCTTT. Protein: CASSSRGGTEAFF.

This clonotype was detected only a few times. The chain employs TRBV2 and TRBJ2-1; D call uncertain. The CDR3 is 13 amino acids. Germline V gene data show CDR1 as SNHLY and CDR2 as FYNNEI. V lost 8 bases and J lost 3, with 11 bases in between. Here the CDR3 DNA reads TGTGCCAGCGGGCTGGGAAACTACAATGAGCAGTTCTTC. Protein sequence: CASGLGNYNEQFF.

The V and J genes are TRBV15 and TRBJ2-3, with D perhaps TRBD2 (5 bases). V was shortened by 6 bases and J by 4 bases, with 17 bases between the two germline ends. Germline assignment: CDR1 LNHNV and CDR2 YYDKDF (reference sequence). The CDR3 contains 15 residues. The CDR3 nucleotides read TGTGCCACCAGTATTGGGAGAGGTGCAGCAGATACGCAGTATTTT. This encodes CATSIGRGAADTQYF.

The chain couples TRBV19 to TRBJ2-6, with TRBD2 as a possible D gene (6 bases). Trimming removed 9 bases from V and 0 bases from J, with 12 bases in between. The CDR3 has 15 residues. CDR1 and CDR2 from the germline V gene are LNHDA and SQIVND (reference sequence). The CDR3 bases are TGTGCCAGCACCTTCGGGGGCTCTGGGGCCAACGTCCTGACTTTC. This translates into CASTFGGSGANVLTF.

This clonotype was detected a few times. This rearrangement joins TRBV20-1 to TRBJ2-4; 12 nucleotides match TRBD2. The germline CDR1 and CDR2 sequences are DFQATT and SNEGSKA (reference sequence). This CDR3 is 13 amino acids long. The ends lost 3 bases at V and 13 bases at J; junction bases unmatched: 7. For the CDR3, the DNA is TGCAGTGCTAGTAAGGCTAGCGGGGGGGTCCAGTACTTC. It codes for CSASKASGGVQYF.

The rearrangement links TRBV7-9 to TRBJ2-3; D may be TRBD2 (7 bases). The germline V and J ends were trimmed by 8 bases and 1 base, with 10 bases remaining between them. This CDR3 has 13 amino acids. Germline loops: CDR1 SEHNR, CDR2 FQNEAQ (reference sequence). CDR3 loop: CASGGGRTDTQYF. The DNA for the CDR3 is TGTGCCAGCGGGGGGGGGCGCACAGATACGCAGTATTTT.

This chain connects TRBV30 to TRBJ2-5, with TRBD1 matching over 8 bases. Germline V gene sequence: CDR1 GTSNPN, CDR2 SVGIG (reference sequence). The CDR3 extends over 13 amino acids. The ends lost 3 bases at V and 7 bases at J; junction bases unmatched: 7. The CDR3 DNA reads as TGTGCCTGGAGAATACAGGGGGGAAGGACCCAGTACTTC. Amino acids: CAWRIQGGRTQYF. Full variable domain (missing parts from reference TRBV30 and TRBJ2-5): SQTIHQWPATLVQPVGSPLSLECTVEGTSNPNLYWYRQAAGRGLQLLFYSVGIGQISSEVPQNLSASRPQDRQFILSSKKLLLSDSGFYLCAWRIQGGRTQYFGPGTRLLVL.

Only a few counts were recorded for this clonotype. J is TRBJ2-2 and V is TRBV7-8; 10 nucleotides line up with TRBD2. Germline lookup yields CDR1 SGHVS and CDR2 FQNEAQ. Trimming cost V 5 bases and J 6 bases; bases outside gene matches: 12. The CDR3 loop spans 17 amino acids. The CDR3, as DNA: TGTGCCAGCAGCCCACCGTTGCGGCTAGCGGGGGCCGGGGAGCTGTTTTTT. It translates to CASSPPLRLAGAGELFF. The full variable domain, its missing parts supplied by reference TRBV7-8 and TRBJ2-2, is GAGVSQSPRYKVAKRGQDVALRCDPISGHVSLFWYQQALGQGPEFLTYFQNEAQLDKSGLPSDRFFAERPEGSVSTLKIQRTQQEDSAVYLCASSPPLRLAGAGELFFGEGSRLTVL.